These T cell receptor beta chains were read from a single sample in a study of blood T cells in healthy people across ages. TCRdb reprocessed the 5' RACE reads with MiXCR, giving one entry per CDR3 protein. Here the sample spans some 1,800,000 distinct CDR3 sequences, about 39% being singletons. The sample taken for sequencing was blood. These receptors were taken from a human donor in good health. CDR3s include the opening cysteine and the closing phenylalanine or tryptophan. The D gene is left open where the match is weak. Only some rows state a clone size, as once, few, many or a class for expanded clones.

size,D,V,J,CDR3,DNA
-,-,TRBV2,TRBJ1-1,CASSLESRTEAFF,TGTGCCAGCAGCCTTGAATCGAGGACTGAAGCTTTCTTT
-,-,TRBV10-3,TRBJ1-1,CAIKGDRFTEAFF,TGTGCCATCAAGGGCGACAGGTTCACTGAAGCTTTCTTT
few,-,TRBV6-5,TRBJ1-4,CASSYSGQWGEKLFF,TGTGCCAGCAGTTACTCGGGACAATGGGGGGAAAAACTGTTTTTT
many,-,TRBV4-1,TRBJ1-2,CASSQGRSNYGYTF,TGCGCCAGCAGCCAAGGGAGATCTAACTATGGCTACACCTTC
-,TRBD1,TRBV12-3/TRBV12-4,TRBJ2-5,CASTRQGLQETQYF,TGTGCCAGCACTAGACAGGGCCTCCAAGAGACCCAGTACTTC
-,TRBD1,TRBV6-2/TRBV6-3,TRBJ2-7,CTSSGTEAYEQYF,TGTACCAGTTCCGGGACAGAGGCCTACGAGCAGTACTTC
few,-,TRBV28,TRBJ2-4,CASTNRGGGGNIQYF,TGTGCCAGCACTAACAGGGGAGGAGGTGGGAACATTCAGTACTTC
few,TRBD1,TRBV24-1,TRBJ2-7,CATSDNPGTGEYEQYF,TGTGCCACCAGTGATAACCCCGGGACAGGGGAGTACGAGCAGTACTTC
-,-,TRBV7-9,TRBJ2-5,CASSLLIGGRETQYF,TGTGCCAGCAGCCTTTTGATCGGGGGCCGGGAGACCCAGTACTTC
few,TRBD2,TRBV7-9,TRBJ2-1,CASSLPGLTGGNEQFF,TGTGCCAGCAGCTTACCGGGACTAACCGGGGGGAATGAGCAGTTCTTC
-,-,TRBV4-2,TRBJ2-5,CASSQDRQGGETQYF,TGTGCCAGCAGCCAAGATCGACAGGGAGGAGAGACCCAGTACTTC
-,-,TRBV7-2,TRBJ2-7,CASSFRDKSYEQYF,TGTGCCAGCAGCTTCCGGGACAAATCCTACGAGCAGTACTTC
-,TRBD1,TRBV5-4,TRBJ1-6,CASSLPGQGHSPLHF,TGTGCCAGCAGCCTACCGGGACAGGGCCATTCACCCCTCCACTTT
-,TRBD1,TRBV5-5,TRBJ1-2,CASSPTTGVYHYGYTF,TGTGCCAGCAGCCCTACAACAGGGGTGTACCATTATGGCTACACCTTC
few,-,TRBV7-8,TRBJ2-7,CASSLAQDGYGQYF,TGTGCCAGCAGCTTAGCACAGGATGGCTACGGGCAGTACTTC
few,TRBD1,TRBV29-1,TRBJ1-2,CSVGGTGYGYTF,TGCAGCGTGGGGGGGACAGGCTATGGCTACACCTTC
once,-,TRBV20-1,TRBJ2-3,CSAREVHTQYF,TGCAGTGCTAGAGAGGTCCATACGCAGTATTTT
few,-,TRBV20-1,TRBJ1-5,CSAREWRGAWNQPQHF,TGCAGTGCTAGAGAATGGAGGGGCGCATGGAATCAGCCCCAGCATTTT
few,TRBD2,TRBV11-2,TRBJ2-1,CASSELAGGLGEQFF,TGTGCCAGCAGCGAACTAGCGGGGGGGCTCGGTGAGCAGTTCTTC
few,-,TRBV11-1,TRBJ2-6,CASSLVGGTNVLTF,TGTGCCAGCAGCTTAGTTGGAGGGACCAACGTCCTGACTTTC
-,-,TRBV7-2,TRBJ1-1,CASSSQTNTEAFF,TGTGCCAGCAGCTCGCAGACGAACACTGAAGCTTTCTTT
-,-,TRBV7-2,TRBJ1-2,CASSLEQYGFTF,TGTGCCAGCAGCTTAGAACAGTATGGCTTCACCTTC
-,TRBD2,TRBV5-1,TRBJ2-3,CASSFAGLGTTDTQYF,TGCGCCAGCAGCTTCGCGGGACTAGGTACCACAGATACGCAGTATTTT
-,TRBD2,TRBV6-1,TRBJ2-7,CASSQGLAGASSYNEQYF,TGTGCCAGCAGTCAGGGACTAGCGGGGGCTAGCTCCTACAATGAGCAGTACTTC
-,-,TRBV5-5,TRBJ2-6,CASSPARAFSSGANVLTF,TGTGCCAGCAGCCCCGCTAGGGCATTCTCCTCTGGGGCCAACGTCCTGACTTTC
-,-,TRBV29-1,TRBJ2-4,CSVSLAKNIQYF,TGCAGCGTTTCTTTAGCCAAAAACATTCAGTACTTC
once,-,TRBV29-1,TRBJ2-1,CSVERGGHNEQFF,TGCAGCGTTGAACGGGGAGGACACAATGAGCAGTTCTTC
few,-,TRBV29-1,TRBJ2-1,CSVERRIAQRNEQFF,TGCAGCGTTGAACGGCGAATAGCCCAAAGGAATGAGCAGTTCTTC
few,TRBD2,TRBV20-1,TRBJ2-1,CSARVAGDSYNEQFF,TGCAGTGCTAGAGTCGCGGGGGACTCCTACAATGAGCAGTTCTTC
few,-,TRBV12-3/TRBV12-4,TRBJ1-1,CASRTGRTNPTAEAFF,TGTGCCAGCAGGACGGGACGTACAAATCCGACGGCTGAAGCTTTCTTT
-,TRBD2,TRBV9,TRBJ2-7,CASSARGDYEQYF,TGTGCCAGCAGCGCCCGGGGGGACTACGAGCAGTACTTC
-,TRBD1,TRBV4-1,TRBJ1-2,CASSQETDRVYTF,TGCGCCAGCAGCCAGGAAACGGACAGGGTCTACACCTTC
-,-,TRBV19,TRBJ2-5,CASSINRAGQETQYF,TGTGCCAGTAGTATCAACAGGGCAGGACAAGAGACCCAGTACTTC
few,TRBD2,TRBV4-1,TRBJ2-5,CASSYSQASGGQETQYF,TGCGCCAGCAGCTACTCTCAGGCTAGCGGGGGGCAAGAGACCCAGTACTTC
few,TRBD1,TRBV12-3/TRBV12-4,TRBJ2-2,CASSLGTATGELFF,TGTGCCAGCAGCTTGGGGACAGCTACCGGGGAGCTGTTTTTT